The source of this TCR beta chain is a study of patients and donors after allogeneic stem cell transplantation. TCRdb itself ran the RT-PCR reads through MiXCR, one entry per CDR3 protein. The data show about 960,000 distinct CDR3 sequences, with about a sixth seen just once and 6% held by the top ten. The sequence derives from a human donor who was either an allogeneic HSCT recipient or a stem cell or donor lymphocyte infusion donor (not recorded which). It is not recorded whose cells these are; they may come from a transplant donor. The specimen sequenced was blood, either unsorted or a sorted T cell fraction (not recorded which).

In nucleotides, the CDR3 is TGCGCCAGCAGCCAGGATTTAGATGCCTATAATTCACCCCTCCACTTT. It specifies CASSQDLDAYNSPLHF. The chain links TRBV4-1 to TRBJ1-6; D gene ambiguous. V gave up 3 bases and J gave up 2 bases, with 11 bases separating them. The germline CDR1 and CDR2 sequences are MGHRA and YSYEKL. This CDR3 has 16 amino acids.